The rows below give T cell receptor beta chains drawn from one sample of a study of blood T cell repertoires in COVID-19. Clones were read by immunoSEQ multiplex PCR, and TCRdb kept only the in-frame ones, dropping some. Counted here are around 280,000 clones, around nine tenths occurring once; the ten biggest clones make up roughly 6.2%. Material for sequencing was PBMCs or T cells enriched from blood (not recorded which). These receptors were collected from a woman in her 40s who had recovered from COVID-19. Both conserved end residues are part of each CDR3. The order of the fields is D gene, clone size, J gene, V gene, CDR3 DNA, CDR3 protein. The D gene is left open where the match is weak. Size values are once, few and many counts, or a class for expanded clones, and some rows have none.

>TRBD1|.|TRBJ1-1|TRBV7-2
TGTGCCAGCAGCTCACGAAAGGACAGGCGGGAAGCTTTCTTT
CASSSRKDRREAFF
>TRBD1|.|TRBJ1-2|TRBV28
TGTGCCAGCAGTGACAGGGACTCTTATGGCTACACCTTC
CASSDRDSYGYTF
>.|.|TRBJ1-5|TRBV11-2
TGTGCCAGCAGCACTTATAGCAATCAGCCCCAGCATTTT
CASSTYSNQPQHF
>.|.|TRBJ2-1|TRBV28
TGTGCCAGCAGTTTATTGGGGAGGAATGAGCAGTTCTTC
CASSLLGRNEQFF
>.|.|TRBJ2-2|TRBV24-1
TGTGCCACCAGTGATCCGGGATACCCAAGCCCCGGGGAGCTGTTTTTT
CATSDPGYPSPGELFF
>.|.|TRBJ1-6|TRBV7-8
TGTGCCAGCAGCCCGGGGGGACAATGGGATTCACCCCTCCACTTT
CASSPGGQWDSPLHF
>.|.|TRBJ2-7|TRBV19
TGTGCCAGTAGTTCCAAGAGCCCCTACGAGCAGTACTTC
CASSSKSPYEQYF
>TRBD2|few|TRBJ2-5|TRBV6-7
TGTGCCAGCAGTTACTCCCTAGCGGGAGGAGAGACCCAGTACTTC
CASSYSLAGGETQYF
>TRBD1|once|TRBJ1-5|TRBV19
TGTGCCAGTCGGGACAGGGGACAATATGGTCAGCCCCAGCATTTT
CASRDRGQYGQPQHF
>.|.|TRBJ2-1|TRBV19
TGTGCCAGTAGCTCCCTGGGGGGGCTAACAAATGAGCAGTTCTTC
CASSSLGGLTNEQFF
>.|.|TRBJ1-2|TRBV14
TGTGCCAGCAGCCCCCAACCAGGGTATGGCTACACCTTC
CASSPQPGYGYTF
>TRBD1|once|TRBJ2-7|TRBV27
TGTGCCAGCGCACCTACTACAGGGGGAAGGTACGAGCAGTACTTC
CASAPTTGGRYEQYF
>.|.|TRBJ1-3|TRBV28
TGTGCCAGCGCCGGGGGGACTGGTGGAAACACCATATATTTT
CASAGGTGGNTIYF
>.|.|TRBJ2-6|TRBV19
TGTGCCAGTAGTATCTACAGGCTAACTGGGGCCAACGTCCTGACTTTC
CASSIYRLTGANVLTF
>.|.|TRBJ1-6|TRBV19
TGTGCCAGCACCGACCGGGGTAATTCACCCCTCCACTTT
CASTDRGNSPLHF
>.|few|TRBJ2-1|TRBV18
TGTGCCAGCTCTGCGAGGGGGAAGAGCTCCTACAATGAGCAGTTCTTC
CASSARGKSSYNEQFF
>.|.|TRBJ1-1|TRBV7-8
TGTGCCAGCAGCTTCGGGGAGACTGAAGCTTTCTTT
CASSFGETEAFF
>TRBD2|.|TRBJ2-1|TRBV7-9
TGTGCCAGCAGCTTGACTAGCGGGAGTCTAAGGGATGAGCAGTTCTTC
CASSLTSGSLRDEQFF
>.|.|TRBJ1-5|TRBV28
TGTGCCAGCAGTTCTATATTGAATCAGCCCCAGCATTTT
CASSSILNQPQHF
>.|.|TRBJ1-1|TRBV11-2
TGTGCCAGCAGCTTAGGACAGCTGAACACTGAAGCTTTCTTT
CASSLGQLNTEAFF
>.|.|TRBJ1-4|TRBV6-5
TGTGCCAGCAGGCTGAGTTCTAATGAAAAACTGTTTTTT
CASRLSSNEKLFF
>.|.|TRBJ1-4|TRBV4-3
TGCGCCAGCAGCCAAGGACATTGGGAAAAACTGTTTTTT
CASSQGHWEKLFF
>.|.|TRBJ2-3|TRBV7-2
TGTGCCAGCAGCCAAGATACGCAGTATTTT
CASSQDTQYF
>.|.|TRBJ1-5|TRBV30
TGTGCCTGGAGTGGGGGGGGATTGGGCAATCAGCCCCAGCATTTT
CAWSGGGLGNQPQHF
>.|.|TRBJ2-1|TRBV3-1/TRBV3-2
TGTGCCAGCAGCCCATACTCGGCGAGGGAGCAGTTCTTC
CASSPYSAREQFF
>.|.|TRBJ1-1|TRBV28
TGTGCCAGCATGACAGTAAACACTGAAGCTTTCTTT
CASMTVNTEAFF
>.|.|TRBJ1-5|TRBV28
TGTGCCAGCAGTTTATCGCCCCGGGGATGGAGCAATCAGCCCCAGCATTTT
CASSLSPRGWSNQPQHF
>TRBD2|once|TRBJ2-2|TRBV11-2
TGTGCCAGCAGCTTTTCACTAGCGGGAACCGGGGAGCTGTTTTTT
CASSFSLAGTGELFF
>.|.|TRBJ2-1|TRBV20-1
TGCAGTGCAGGAGTTACCAATGAGCAGTTCTTC
CSAGVTNEQFF